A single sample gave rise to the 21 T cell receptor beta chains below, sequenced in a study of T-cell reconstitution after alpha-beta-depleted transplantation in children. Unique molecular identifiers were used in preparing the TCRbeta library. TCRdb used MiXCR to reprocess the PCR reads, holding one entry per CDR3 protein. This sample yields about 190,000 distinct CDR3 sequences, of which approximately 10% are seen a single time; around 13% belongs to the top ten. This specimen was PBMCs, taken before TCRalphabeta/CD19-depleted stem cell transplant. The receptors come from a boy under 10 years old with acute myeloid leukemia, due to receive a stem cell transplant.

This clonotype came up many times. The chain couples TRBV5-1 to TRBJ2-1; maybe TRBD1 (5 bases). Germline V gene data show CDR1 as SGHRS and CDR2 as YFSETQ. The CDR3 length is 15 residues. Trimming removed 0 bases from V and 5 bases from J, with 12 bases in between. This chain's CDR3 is CASSLGTGPDNEQFF. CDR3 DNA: TGCGCCAGCAGCTTGGGTACAGGACCTGACAATGAGCAGTTCTTC.

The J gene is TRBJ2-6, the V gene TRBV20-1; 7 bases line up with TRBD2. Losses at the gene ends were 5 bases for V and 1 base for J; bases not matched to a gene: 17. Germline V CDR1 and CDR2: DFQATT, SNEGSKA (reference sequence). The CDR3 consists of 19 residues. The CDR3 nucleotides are TGCAGTGCTCACCCAACCCCCCCAGCGGGGTTTTCTGGGGCCAACGTCCTGACTTTC. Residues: CSAHPTPPAGFSGANVLTF.

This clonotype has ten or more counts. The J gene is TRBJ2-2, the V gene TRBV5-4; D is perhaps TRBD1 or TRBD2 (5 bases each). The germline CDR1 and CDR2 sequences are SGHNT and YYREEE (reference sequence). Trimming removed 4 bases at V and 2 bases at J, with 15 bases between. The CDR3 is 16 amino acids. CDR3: CASSPEWGSNTGELFF. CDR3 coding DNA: TGTGCCAGCAGCCCGGAATGGGGGTCAAACACCGGGGAGCTGTTTTTT. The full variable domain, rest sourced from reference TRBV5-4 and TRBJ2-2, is ETGVTQSPTHLIKTRGQQVTLRCSSQSGHNTVSWYQQALGQGPQFIFQYYREEENGRGNFPPRFSGLQFPNYSSELNVNALELDDSALYLCASSPEWGSNTGELFFGEGSRLTVL.

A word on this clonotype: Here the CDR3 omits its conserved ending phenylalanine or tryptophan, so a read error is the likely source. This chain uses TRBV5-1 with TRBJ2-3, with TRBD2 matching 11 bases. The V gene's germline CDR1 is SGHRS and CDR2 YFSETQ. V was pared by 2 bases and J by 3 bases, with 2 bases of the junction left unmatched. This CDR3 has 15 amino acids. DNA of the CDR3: TGCGCCAGCAGCTTACTAGCGGGGGATACAGATACGCAGTATATT. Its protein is CASSLLAGDTDTQYI.

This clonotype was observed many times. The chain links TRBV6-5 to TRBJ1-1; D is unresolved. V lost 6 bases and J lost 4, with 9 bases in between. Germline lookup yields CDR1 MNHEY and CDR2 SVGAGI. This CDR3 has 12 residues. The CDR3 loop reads CASSPPSTEAFF. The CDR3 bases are TGTGCCAGCAGCCCCCCTAGCACTGAAGCTTTCTTT.

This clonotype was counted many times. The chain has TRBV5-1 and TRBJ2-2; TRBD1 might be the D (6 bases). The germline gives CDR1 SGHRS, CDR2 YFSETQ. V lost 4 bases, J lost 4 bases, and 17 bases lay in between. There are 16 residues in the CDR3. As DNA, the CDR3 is TGCGCCAGCAGCCCGAACAGGGTAATAATCACCGGGGAGCTGTTTTTT. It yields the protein CASSPNRVIITGELFF.

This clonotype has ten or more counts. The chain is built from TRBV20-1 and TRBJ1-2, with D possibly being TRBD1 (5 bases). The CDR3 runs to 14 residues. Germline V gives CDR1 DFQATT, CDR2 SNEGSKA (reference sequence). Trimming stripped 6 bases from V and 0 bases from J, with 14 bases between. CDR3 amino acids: CSADRDGANYGYTF. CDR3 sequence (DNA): TGCAGTGCCGACCGGGACGGAGCTAACTATGGCTACACCTTC.

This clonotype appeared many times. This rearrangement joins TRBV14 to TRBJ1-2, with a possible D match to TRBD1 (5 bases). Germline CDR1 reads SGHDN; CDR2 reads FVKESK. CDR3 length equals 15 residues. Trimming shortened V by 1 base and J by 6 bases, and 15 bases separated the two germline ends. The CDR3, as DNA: TGTGCCAGCAGCCAAGCTACTGGGGCTTTGAATGGCTACACCTTC. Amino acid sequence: CASSQATGALNGYTF. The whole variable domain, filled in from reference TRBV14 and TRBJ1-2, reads EAGVTQFPSHSVIEKGQTVTLRCDPISGHDNLYWYRRVMGKEIKFLLHFVKESKQDESGMPNNRFLAERTGGTYSTLKVQPAELEDSGVYFCASSQATGALNGYTFGSGTRLTVV.

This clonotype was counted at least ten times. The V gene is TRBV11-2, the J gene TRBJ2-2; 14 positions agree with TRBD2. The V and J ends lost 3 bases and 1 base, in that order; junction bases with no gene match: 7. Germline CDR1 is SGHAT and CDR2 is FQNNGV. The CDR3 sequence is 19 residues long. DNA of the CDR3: TGTGCCAGCAGCTTTAGACAGACTAGCGGGAGGGAGAACACCGGGGAGCTGTTTTTT. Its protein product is CASSFRQTSGRENTGELFF.

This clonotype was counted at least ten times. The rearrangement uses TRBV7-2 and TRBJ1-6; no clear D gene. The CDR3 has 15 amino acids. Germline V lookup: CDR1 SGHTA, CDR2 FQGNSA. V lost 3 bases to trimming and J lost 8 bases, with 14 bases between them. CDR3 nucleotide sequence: TGTGCCAGCAGCTTTCAGACCACCACTCATTCACCCCTCCACTTT. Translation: CASSFQTTTHSPLHF.

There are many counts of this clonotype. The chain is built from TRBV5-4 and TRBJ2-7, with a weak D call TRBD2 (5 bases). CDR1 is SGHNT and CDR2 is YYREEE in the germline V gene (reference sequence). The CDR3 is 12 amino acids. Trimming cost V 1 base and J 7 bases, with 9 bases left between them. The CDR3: CASSLSGGEQYV. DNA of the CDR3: TGTGCCAGCAGCTTGAGCGGCGGGGAGCAGTACGTC.

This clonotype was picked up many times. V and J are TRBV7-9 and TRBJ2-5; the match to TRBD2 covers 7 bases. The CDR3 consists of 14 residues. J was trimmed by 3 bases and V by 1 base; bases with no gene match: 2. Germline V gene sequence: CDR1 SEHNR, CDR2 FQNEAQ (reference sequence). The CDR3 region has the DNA TGTGCCAGCAGCTTAGTTCTAGCGGAAGAGACCCAGTACTTC. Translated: CASSLVLAEETQYF.

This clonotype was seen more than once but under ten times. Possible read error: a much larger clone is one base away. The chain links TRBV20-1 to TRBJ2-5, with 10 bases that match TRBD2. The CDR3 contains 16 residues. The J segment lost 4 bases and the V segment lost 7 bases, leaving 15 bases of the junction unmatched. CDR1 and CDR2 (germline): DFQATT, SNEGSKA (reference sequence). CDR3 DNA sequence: TGCAGTGTTCAAGCGACTAGCGGGTGGATCCGAGAGACCCAGTACTTC. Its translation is CSVQATSGWIRETQYF.

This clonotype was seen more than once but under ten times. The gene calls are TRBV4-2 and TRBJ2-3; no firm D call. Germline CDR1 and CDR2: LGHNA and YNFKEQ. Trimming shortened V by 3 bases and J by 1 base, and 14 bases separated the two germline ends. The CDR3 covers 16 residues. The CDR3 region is CASSHGRTLRTDTQYF. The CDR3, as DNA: TGTGCCAGCAGCCACGGACGGACCCTCCGCACAGATACGCAGTATTTT.

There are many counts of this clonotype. DNA for the CDR3: TGTGCCAGCAGCCCACTCACGGGACAGGGATTTGATGGCTACACCTTC. Protein sequence: CASSPLTGQGFDGYTF. The chain couples TRBV4-2 to TRBJ1-2; 9 nucleotides line up with TRBD1. CDR1 is LGHNA, CDR2 YNFKEQ, per germline. The CDR3 totals 16 residues. The V and J ends lost 4 bases and 6 bases, in that order; junction bases with no gene match: 12.

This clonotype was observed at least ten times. Here the CDR3 reads CASSPGTGMNEAFF. In DNA form, the CDR3 reads TGTGCCAGCTCACCGGGGACAGGGATGAACGAAGCTTTCTTT. V gene TRBV18 combines with J gene TRBJ1-1; 9 nucleotides match TRBD1. This CDR3 is 14 amino acids long. Germline assignment: CDR1 KGHSH and CDR2 LQKENI. The ends lost 3 bases at V and 8 bases at J; junction bases unmatched: 7.

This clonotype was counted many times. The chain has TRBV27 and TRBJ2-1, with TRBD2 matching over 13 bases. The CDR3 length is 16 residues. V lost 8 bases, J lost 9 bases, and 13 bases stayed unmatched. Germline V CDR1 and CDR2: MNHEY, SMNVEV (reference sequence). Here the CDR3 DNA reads TGTGCCAGCGAAGGGGATACTAGCGGGAGGGCCGGTGAGCAGTTCTTC. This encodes CASEGDTSGRAGEQFF.

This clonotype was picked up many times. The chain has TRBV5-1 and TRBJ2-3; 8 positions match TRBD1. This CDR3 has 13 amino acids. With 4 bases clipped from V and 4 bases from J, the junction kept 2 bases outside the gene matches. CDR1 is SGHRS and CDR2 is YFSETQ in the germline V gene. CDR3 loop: CASSGQGSDTQYF. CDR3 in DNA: TGCGCCAGCAGCGGACAGGGTTCAGATACGCAGTATTTT.

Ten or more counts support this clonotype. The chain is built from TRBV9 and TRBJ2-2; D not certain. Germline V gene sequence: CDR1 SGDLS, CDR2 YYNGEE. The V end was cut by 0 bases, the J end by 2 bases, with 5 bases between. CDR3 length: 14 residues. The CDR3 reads CASSVAHNTGELFF. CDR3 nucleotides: TGTGCCAGCAGCGTAGCCCACAACACCGGGGAGCTGTTTTTT. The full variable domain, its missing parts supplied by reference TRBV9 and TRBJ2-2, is DSGVTQTPKHLITATGQRVTLRCSPRSGDLSVYWYQQSLDQGLQFLIQYYNGEERAKGNILERFSAQQFPDLHSELNLSSLELGDSALYFCASSVAHNTGELFFGEGSRLTVL.

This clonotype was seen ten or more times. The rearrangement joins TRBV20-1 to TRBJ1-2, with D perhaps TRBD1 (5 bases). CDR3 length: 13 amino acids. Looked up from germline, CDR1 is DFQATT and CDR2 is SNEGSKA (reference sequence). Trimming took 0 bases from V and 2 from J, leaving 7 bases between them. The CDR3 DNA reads TGCAGTGCTAGAGAGGAGGGGAACTATGGCTACACCTTC. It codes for CSAREEGNYGYTF.

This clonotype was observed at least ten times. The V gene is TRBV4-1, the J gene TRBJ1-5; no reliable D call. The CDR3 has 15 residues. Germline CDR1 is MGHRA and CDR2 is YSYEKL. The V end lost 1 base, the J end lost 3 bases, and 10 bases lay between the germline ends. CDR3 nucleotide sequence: TGCGCCAGCAGCCAAGGGAGTACAGTCAATCAGCCCCAGCATTTT. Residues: CASSQGSTVNQPQHF.